This TCR beta chain originates from a study of blood T cell repertoires in COVID-19. About the study: Specimens from acute and convalescent COVID-19 originated in the United States, Italy and Spain.

It was during active infection that Seattle patients were enrolled and then longitudinally followed. Clones were read by immunoSEQ multiplex PCR, and TCRdb kept only the in-frame ones, dropping some. The sample has 200,000 to 250,000 clones, over 80% seen once. This CDR3 contains 16 residues. Per the germline V gene, CDR1 is MNHEY and CDR2 is SVGAGI. V shed 2 bases and J shed 0 bases, with 14 bases lying between them. This receptor was obtained from a woman between 25 and 40 years old with COVID-19, enrolled during active disease. The rearrangement links TRBV6-5 to TRBJ2-7, with D possibly being TRBD1 (5 bases). Material for sequencing was peripheral blood. CDR3 loop: CASSYGRQNPSYEQYF. The CDR3 bases are TGTGCCAGCAGTTACGGACGACAGAATCCCTCCTACGAGCAGTACTTC.